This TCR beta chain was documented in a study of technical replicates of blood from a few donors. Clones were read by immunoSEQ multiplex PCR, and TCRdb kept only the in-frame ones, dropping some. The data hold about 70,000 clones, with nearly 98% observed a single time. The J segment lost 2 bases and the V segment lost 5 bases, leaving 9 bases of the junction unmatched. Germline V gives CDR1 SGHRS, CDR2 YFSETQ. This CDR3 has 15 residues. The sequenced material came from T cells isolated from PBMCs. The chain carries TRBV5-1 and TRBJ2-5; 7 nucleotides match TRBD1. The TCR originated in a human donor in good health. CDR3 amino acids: CASSSGGQVQETQYF. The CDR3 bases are TGCGCCAGCAGTTCCGGCGGACAGGTTCAAGAGACCCAGTACTTC.